Below, 14 T cell receptor beta chains from the same sample are listed, as sequenced in a study of identical twins. TCRdb processed the 5' RACE reads anew with MiXCR; each CDR3 protein has one entry. The sample lists 690,000 or so distinct CDR3 sequences; around 8.3% were seen once. The sample also formed part of further work on yellow fever vaccine responses in identical twins.

Sequencing was done on a sample of PBMCs. The receptors stem from a woman under 30 in good health.

This clonotype was counted ten times or more. The chain employs TRBV5-1 and TRBJ2-3; 12 bases fit TRBD2. With 4 bases clipped from V and 9 bases from J, the junction kept 6 bases outside the gene matches. The CDR3 loop spans 14 amino acids. The germline V gene has CDR1 SGHRS and CDR2 YFSETQ. In DNA form, the CDR3 reads TGCGCCAGCAGCGCTAGCGGGGGGGCCATAACGCAGTATTTT. Protein sequence: CASSASGGAITQYF.

This clonotype was counted between two and nine times. The gene calls are TRBV3-1 and TRBJ2-5; the match to TRBD1 covers 8 bases. CDR1 LGHDT and CDR2 YNNKEL come from the germline V gene (reference sequence). J lost 2 bases, V lost 7 bases, and 3 bases had no gene match. The CDR3 has 13 amino acids. The CDR3 sequence is CASTRDRQETQYF. DNA of the CDR3: TGTGCCAGCACCCGGGACAGGCAAGAGACCCAGTACTTC.

This clonotype was counted many times. CDR3 nucleotides: TGTGCCAGCAGCTTAGGTGGGGGCGGTGAGACCCAGTACTTC. Translation gives CASSLGGGGETQYF. V usage is TRBV7-2 and J usage is TRBJ2-5; D perhaps matches TRBD1 (6 bases). CDR1 and CDR2 from the germline V gene are SGHTA and FQGNSA. This CDR3 region has 14 residues. V shed 1 base and J shed 5 bases, with 11 bases lying between them.

The V and J genes are TRBV4-3 and TRBJ2-5; D may be TRBD2 (5 bases). Germline CDR1 LGHNA, CDR2 YSLEER. The CDR3 sequence is 16 residues long. The V end was cut by 0 bases, the J end by 3 bases, with 14 bases between. The CDR3 nucleotides are TGCGCCAGCAGCCAAGACGGGCTCGCCGGGAAAGAGACCCAGTACTTC. Encoded protein: CASSQDGLAGKETQYF.

This chain links TRBV5-1 with TRBJ2-5; possibly TRBD1 for D (6 bases). The V end lost 0 bases, the J end lost 7 bases, and 13 bases lay between the germline ends. CDR1 is SGHRS and CDR2 is YFSETQ in the germline V gene. This CDR3 spans 14 amino acids. CDR3 DNA sequence: TGCGCCAGCAGCTTGGGAGACAGGACAAGGACCCAGTACTTC. Its translation: CASSLGDRTRTQYF.

This clonotype was seen more than once but under ten times. The V and J genes are TRBV6-6 and TRBJ2-1; D is uncertain. The CDR3 runs 11 residues. V was pared by 5 bases and J by 8 bases, with 7 bases between. CDR1 MNHNY and CDR2 SVGAGI come from the germline V gene (reference sequence). The CDR3 bases are TGTGCCAGCAGTACTTCCGATGAGCAGTTCTTC. Translation: CASSTSDEQFF.

This clonotype was seen at least ten times. The chain combines TRBV24-1 with TRBJ2-7; no reliable D call. Germline CDR1 KGHDR, CDR2 SFDVKD. V lost 3 bases and J 3 bases, leaving 8 bases between the germline ends. The CDR3 consists of 13 residues. The CDR3 coding sequence is TGTGCCACCAGTGATCCAGCTAGCTACGAGCAGTACTTC. It codes for CATSDPASYEQYF.

V usage is TRBV6-1 and J usage is TRBJ2-2; D uncertain. Trimming took 7 bases from V and 3 from J, leaving 15 bases between them. This CDR3 has 15 amino acids. Germline-derived CDR1 and CDR2 are MNHNS and SASEGT. The chain's CDR3 is CASILTATYTGELFF. The DNA for the CDR3 is TGTGCCAGCATCCTTACAGCCACTTACACCGGGGAGCTGTTTTTT.

This clonotype was seen a handful of times. The rearrangement joins TRBV9 to TRBJ2-3, with TRBD2 matching over 7 bases. The V gene end was trimmed by 3 bases and the J gene end by 1 base; junction bases not matched to a gene: 8. The germline V gene has CDR1 SGDLS and CDR2 YYNGEE. The CDR3 sequence is 16 residues long. CDR3 amino acids: CASSADGGRGTDTQYF. The CDR3 DNA is TGTGCCAGCAGCGCCGACGGGGGGAGGGGCACAGATACGCAGTATTTT.

The gene calls are TRBV24-1 and TRBJ2-5; TRBD2 aligns across 10 bases. The CDR3 length is 13 residues. V lost 7 bases and J lost 5; bases outside the gene matches: 3. Per the germline V gene, CDR1 is KGHDR and CDR2 is SFDVKD. CDR3 bases: TGTGCCACCAGAGCGGGAGGGGCGGAGACCCAGTACTTC. It yields the protein CATRAGGAETQYF.

There are a few counts of this clonotype. The chain has TRBV12-3 or TRBV12-4 and TRBJ2-5, with a tentative D call TRBD2 (7 bases). CDR3 length equals 15 residues. Trimming took off 6 bases at V and 4 bases at J, with 18 bases between the two ends. The CDR3: CASSPWRGGGETQYF. In DNA form, the CDR3 reads TGTGCCAGCAGCCCTTGGCGGGGAGGGGGAGAGACCCAGTACTTC.

The gene calls are TRBV2 and TRBJ2-7; TRBD1 or TRBD2 may be the D gene (5 bases each). The CDR3 has 15 amino acids. Trimming took off 7 bases at V and 2 bases at J, with 18 bases between the two ends. Per germline, CDR1 SNHLY and CDR2 FYNNEI. The CDR3 here is CASIPRGPNPYEQYF. CDR3 DNA sequence: TGTGCCAGCATCCCGAGGGGCCCTAACCCCTACGAGCAGTACTTC.

The rearrangement uses TRBV6-2 or TRBV6-3 and TRBJ1-2; D may be TRBD1 (6 bases). This CDR3 comprises 15 residues. The V end lost 2 bases, the J end lost 5 bases, and 15 bases lay between the germline ends. Germline loops: CDR1 MNHEY, CDR2 SVGEGT. CDR3 bases: TGTGCCAGCAGTTACGCCGAGACAGGATTTTATGGCTACACCTTC. It yields the protein CASSYAETGFYGYTF.

V is TRBV30 and J is TRBJ2-5, with 8 positions matching TRBD2. This CDR3 contains 13 residues. In germline, CDR1 is GTSNPN, CDR2 SVGIG (reference sequence). This chain's CDR3 is CARRDRGGETQYF. In DNA, the CDR3 is TGTGCGAGGCGGGACCGGGGGGGAGAGACCCAGTACTTC. Filled out from reference TRBV30 and TRBJ2-5, the complete variable domain reads SQTIHQWPATLVQPVGSPLSLECTVEGTSNPNLYWYRQAAGRGLQLLFYSVGIGQISSEVPQNLSASRPQDRQFILSSKKLLLSDSGFYLCARRDRGGETQYFGPGTRLLVL.